The next 27 T cell receptor beta chains were all read from a single sample in a study of blood T cells in healthy people across ages (dated by TCRdb to the mid-2010s). Library method: 5' RACE. The sequencer was an Illumina HiSeq 2500. A second PCR of roughly 7 to 12 cycles was run with a J-beta primer mix and a sample-barcoded 5' primer. Clones were called with MiXCR by TCRdb after fastp trimmed the public reads at Q25, and only in-frame beta chains were retained. One record per CDR3 amino acid sequence lists the most common genes and DNA. This sample gives 2 million or so distinct CDR3 sequences in total; about 49% of them show up just once. Jointly, the top ten make up 2% to 2.5% of the sample. Sequenced material: blood. Receptors originate from a woman aged 40 to 50 in good health.

This chain connects TRBV9 to TRBJ2-5; 10 bases are shared with TRBD2. The J segment lost 5 bases and the V segment lost 0 bases, leaving 10 bases of the junction unmatched. Germline V lookup: CDR1 SGDLS, CDR2 YYNGEE. The CDR3 contains 17 residues. CDR3: CASSVGGSSGGRETQYF. CDR3 nucleotide sequence: TGTGCCAGCAGCGTAGGGGGGTCTAGCGGGGGAAGGGAGACCCAGTACTTC. Complete variable domain (other parts from reference TRBV9 and TRBJ2-5): DSGVTQTPKHLITATGQRVTLRCSPRSGDLSVYWYQQSLDQGLQFLIQYYNGEERAKGNILERFSAQQFPDLHSELNLSSLELGDSALYFCASSVGGSSGGRETQYFGPGTRLLVL.

The chain carries TRBV29-1 and TRBJ2-1; 7 bases are a match to TRBD1. Matching the DNA end better, TRBJ2-7 makes the J call doubtful. CDR3 length: 14 residues. Germline-derived CDR1 and CDR2 are SQVTM and ANQGSEA. CDR3 in DNA: TGCAGCGCCCAGGGGGTAAGGGCCTACAATGAGCAGTACTTC. Its protein is CSAQGVRAYNEQYF.

This clonotype was found a few times. V usage is TRBV6-2 or TRBV6-3 and J usage is TRBJ2-3; no firm D call. The V gene's germline CDR1 is MNHEY and CDR2 SVGEGT. Trimming removed 4 bases at V and 1 base at J, with 21 bases between. The CDR3 sequence is 18 residues long. The CDR3 DNA reads as TGTGCCAGCAGTTTCGGAAGAAGGTGGGCGGTTGGCACAGATACGCAGTATTTT. This gives the protein CASSFGRRWAVGTDTQYF.

CDR3 in amino acids: CASSQDLTASTGTQYF. CDR3 bases: TGTGCCAGCAGCCAAGATCTGACGGCTAGCACTGGTACGCAGTATTTT. The chain carries TRBV14 and TRBJ2-3; D perhaps matches TRBD2 (5 bases). The V and J ends lost 0 bases and 8 bases respectively, with 18 bases between them. Per germline, CDR1 SGHDN and CDR2 FVKESK. This CDR3 spans 16 amino acids.

CDR3 nucleotides: TGCGCCAGCAGCCCAATCCAACAGGGGGCGCTCGGTGGCTACACCTTC. Translation gives CASSPIQQGALGGYTF. V and J are TRBV5-1 and TRBJ1-2; 9 positions match TRBD1. The CDR3 contains 16 residues. Germline lookup yields CDR1 SGHRS and CDR2 YFSETQ. Unmatched junction bases numbered 14, after V lost 4 bases and J lost 7 bases.

This clonotype was seen more than once but under ten times. V usage is TRBV12-3 or TRBV12-4 and J usage is TRBJ2-1; 8 bases agree with TRBD2. With V trimmed by 1 base and J by 6 bases, 5 bases remained unmatched. The CDR3 length is 15 residues. Written as DNA, the CDR3 is TGTGCCAGCAGTTTAGTTAGCGGGACCAGCAATGAGCAGTTCTTC. Translation gives CASSLVSGTSNEQFF.

This chain uses TRBV29-1 with TRBJ1-2; TRBD1 might be the D (5 bases). CDR1 is SQVTM and CDR2 is ANQGSEA in the germline V gene. The CDR3 spans 13 residues. Trimming took off 4 bases at V and 8 bases at J, with 17 bases between the two ends. CDR3 DNA sequence: TGCAGCGTTGTTTCCGGGACGACGGAGGGCTACACCTTC. Protein sequence: CSVVSGTTEGYTF.

This clonotype was seen more than once but under ten times. CDR3 DNA sequence: TGTGCCATTGGGACGGCGAACACTGAAGCTTTCTTT. Its translation: CAIGTANTEAFF. The J gene is TRBJ1-1, the V gene TRBV15, with D possibly being TRBD1 (5 bases). Germline CDR1 LNHNV, CDR2 YYDKDF (reference sequence). V dropped 10 bases and J dropped 1 base, with 10 bases sitting between them. The CDR3 totals 12 residues.

This clonotype showed up just once. The rearrangement joins TRBV10-3 to TRBJ2-5; 9 bases map to TRBD2. Germline V gene sequence: CDR1 ENHRY, CDR2 SYGVKD. V gave up 3 bases and J gave up 5 bases; unmatched junction bases: 7. CDR3 length: 15 amino acids. The CDR3 spells CAISEGAGGQETQYF. CDR3 coding DNA: TGTGCCATCAGTGAAGGGGCGGGGGGGCAGGAGACCCAGTACTTC.

This clonotype was seen only a few times. An end of the junction differs from the germline gene, which may be a read error. This sequence joins TRBV29-1 and TRBJ1-4; D might be TRBD1 (6 bases). This CDR3 comprises 15 residues. Germline CDR1 reads SQVTM; CDR2 reads ANQGSEA. The CDR3, as DNA: TGCAGCGTCGAAGACAGGTTGGGTAATGGTGAAAAACTGTTTTTT. Its translation is CSVEDRLGNGEKLFF.

The V and J genes are TRBV25-1 and TRBJ2-1; TRBD1 aligns across 8 bases. The CDR3 covers 15 residues. From germline, CDR1 is MGHDK and CDR2 SYGVNS. V was pared by 2 bases and J by 13 bases, with 13 bases of the junction left unmatched. The CDR3 sequence is CASSELGQGQETQFF. The CDR3 DNA is TGTGCCAGCAGTGAACTCGGACAGGGACAAGAGACCCAGTTCTTC.

The CDR3 region is CSVAPHRTSFF. The CDR3 nucleotides read TGCAGCGTTGCCCCCCACAGGACAAGTTTCTTT. The V call is TRBV29-1, the J call TRBJ1-1, with D perhaps TRBD1 (5 bases). Germline lookup yields CDR1 SQVTM and CDR2 ANQGSEA. This CDR3 contains 11 residues. V was clipped by 4 bases and J by 13 bases, with 16 bases between them.

This clonotype has a handful of counts. CDR3 DNA: TGTGCCAGCAGTTACGGTGTGGGCACAGATACGCAGTATTTT. This gives the protein CASSYGVGTDTQYF. V and J are TRBV6-5 and TRBJ2-3, with D hard to call. Per germline, CDR1 MNHEY and CDR2 SVGAGI. V was shortened by 2 bases and J by 1 base, with 7 bases between the two germline ends. CDR3 length: 14 amino acids.

This rearrangement joins TRBV10-3 to TRBJ2-1; no clear D gene. The V gene lost 4 bases and the J gene lost 0 bases, with 16 bases spanning the gap. Germline lookup yields CDR1 ENHRY and CDR2 SYGVKD. There are 17 residues in the CDR3. CDR3 loop: CAISGGGAADSYNEQFF. The CDR3 DNA follows: TGTGCCATCAGTGGGGGTGGTGCGGCAGACTCCTACAATGAGCAGTTCTTC.

The J gene is TRBJ2-3, the V gene TRBV5-1; no reliable D call. Per the germline V gene, CDR1 is SGHRS and CDR2 is YFSETQ. Trimming left V 5 bases short and J 4 bases short, with 11 bases between. The CDR3 loop spans 13 amino acids. The CDR3 sequence: CASSRSPPDTQYF. The CDR3 nucleotides read TGCGCCAGCAGTCGCTCTCCCCCAGATACGCAGTATTTT.

This chain connects TRBV27 to TRBJ1-2; 7 nucleotides agree with TRBD1. V shed 5 bases, J shed 1 base, and the junction held 7 bases outside the gene matches. Germline loops: CDR1 MNHEY, CDR2 SMNVEV (reference sequence). This CDR3 has 15 residues. CDR3 in amino acids: CASSPGTVYNYGYTF. CDR3 sequence (DNA): TGTGCCAGCAGTCCCGGGACAGTCTATAACTATGGCTACACCTTC.

V is TRBV3-1 and J is TRBJ2-1; no firm D call. This CDR3 is 15 amino acids long. Trimming shortened V by 1 base and J by 9 bases, and 16 bases separated the two germline ends. Germline V gives CDR1 LGHDT, CDR2 YNNKEL (reference sequence). CDR3 loop: CASSQGARRQAEQFF. The CDR3 DNA reads as TGTGCCAGCAGCCAAGGGGCTAGACGTCAGGCTGAGCAGTTCTTC.

This clonotype came up a few times. The J gene is TRBJ2-7, the V gene TRBV19, with D possibly matching TRBD2 (7 bases). Germline loops: CDR1 LNHDA, CDR2 SQIVND (reference sequence). The CDR3 has 11 amino acids. V was shortened by 10 bases and J by 10 bases, with 17 bases between the two germline ends. CDR3 protein: CATMGGPTQYF. DNA of the CDR3: TGTGCCACCATGGGGGGGCCAACCCAGTACTTC.

The J gene is TRBJ1-6, the V gene TRBV7-2; TRBD1 might be the D (6 bases). In germline, CDR1 is SGHTA, CDR2 FQGNSA. This CDR3 is 14 amino acids long. V gave up 4 bases and J gave up 5 bases, with 9 bases separating them. The DNA of the CDR3 is TGTGCCAGCAGCTGGACAGCTAATAATTCACCCCTCCACTTT. Residues: CASSWTANNSPLHF.

This chain links TRBV7-9 with TRBJ2-1; possibly TRBD2 for D (6 bases). The CDR3 length is 16 residues. From germline, CDR1 is SEHNR and CDR2 FQNEAQ (reference sequence). Trimming removed 1 base at V and 10 bases at J, with 20 bases between. In DNA form, the CDR3 reads TGTGCCAGCAGCTTAGTTCCAGGCACGGGAGTTGAGGAGCAGTTCTTC. Its translation: CASSLVPGTGVEEQFF.

The CDR3 DNA is TGTGCCAGCAGTTTCGGTCTAGCGGGGGTTAATGAGCAGTTCTTC. This gives the protein CASSFGLAGVNEQFF. The genes are TRBV12-3 or TRBV12-4 and TRBJ2-1; TRBD2 matches at 10 bases. The length of the CDR3 is 15 residues. V shed 3 bases, J shed 7 bases, and the junction held 6 bases outside the gene matches.

This clonotype has only a few counts. This sequence joins TRBV20-1 and TRBJ1-5; 10 positions match TRBD1. The CDR3 contains 16 residues. The V gene's germline CDR1 is DFQATT and CDR2 SNEGSKA (reference sequence). The trim removed 2 bases at V and 6 bases at J, leaving 10 bases unmatched. In DNA, the CDR3 is TGCAGTGCTAGACTCCTTGGACAGGGGGATCGTCAGCCCCAGCATTTT. This codes for CSARLLGQGDRQPQHF.

This clonotype appeared once. A much larger clonotype is one base distant, so this may be a read error. The V and J genes are TRBV4-3 and TRBJ2-7; TRBD1 matches at 9 bases. The germline gives CDR1 LGHNA, CDR2 YSLEER. V trimming: 4 bases; J trimming: 1 base; junction bases outside the gene matches: 8. The CDR3 covers 16 residues. As DNA, the CDR3 is TGCGCCAGCAGCCGAGGGCCGGGACAGGGATCCTACGAGCAGTACTTC. Translated: CASSRGPGQGSYEQYF.

With regard to this clonotype: One junction end does not reproduce the germline sequence, and a read error may be involved. The J gene is TRBJ2-5, the V gene TRBV9, with TRBD2 identical over 9 bases. This CDR3 is 14 amino acids long. The germline V gene encodes CDR1 SGDLS and CDR2 YYNGEE. The CDR3 bases are TGTGCCAGCAGCGATAGCGGGGGACAAGAGAGCCAGTACTTC. This codes for CASSDSGGQESQYF.

This sequence joins TRBV5-1 and TRBJ1-6; tentative D call: TRBD1 (6 bases). Germline V gene lookup returns CDR1 SGHRS and CDR2 YFSETQ. The V end lost 1 base, the J end lost 5 bases, and 10 bases lay between the germline ends. CDR3 length: 15 residues. CDR3 loop: CASSLNRDHNSPLHF. CDR3 DNA: TGCGCCAGCAGCTTGAACAGGGATCATAATTCACCCCTCCACTTT.

The chain recombines TRBV9 with TRBJ2-5; D is perhaps TRBD1 or TRBD2 (5 bases each). The CDR3 loop spans 16 amino acids. CDR1 is SGDLS, CDR2 YYNGEE, per germline. The ends were cut back, 2 bases at V and 11 bases at J, with 25 bases in the middle. In nucleotides, the CDR3 is TGTGCCAGCAGCGTGCTTCCGGGACCCTCATACAATGAGCAGTACTTC. Protein sequence: CASSVLPGPSYNEQYF.

The chain combines TRBV6-5 with TRBJ2-7, with D tentatively TRBD2 (6 bases). The V and J ends lost 8 bases and 1 base respectively, with 15 bases between them. The CDR3 covers 14 residues. Germline CDR1 is MNHEY and CDR2 is SVGAGI. The CDR3 nucleotides are TGTGCCAGCTCTAAAGGGGACTTTTCCTACGAGCAGTACTTC. It specifies CASSKGDFSYEQYF.